This T cell receptor (beta chain) is from a study of cytomegalovirus exposure and HLA in healthy donors. On the study more broadly: As an earlier analysis found, some 170 million T cells yielded 100 million to 130 million unique TCR beta sequences.

For this clone: Its antigen is as yet unknown.

60 Vbeta and 13 Jbeta primers were used in PCR. Per the authors' pipeline: In a later analysis, of 80 million or so unique beta chains, around 11 million appeared in at least two donors. The method was immunoSEQ multiplex PCR; TCRdb's version includes in-frame clones alone and lacks a portion of them. The V and J calls and the clone size are those of that table, but D and trimming were determined from the DNA. The sample includes approximately 100,000 clones, under 85% of them seen just once. Broader study findings: Across HLA loci, a later analysis found differing TCR association rates, with DRB1 most and HLA-C fewest. Productive rates of about 90% or about 30% were seen for most TCR beta V segments in an earlier analysis.

The TCR was taken from a man aged 35 to 55 in good health and CMV-seronegative. Sequencing was done on a sample of PBMCs.

The CDR3 DNA sequence: TGTGCCAGCAGTGAACAGGGGATCACTGAAGCTTTCTTT. This translates into CASSEQGITEAFF. The chain has TRBV6-1 and TRBJ1-1; D might be TRBD1 (6 bases). The V gene's germline CDR1 is MNHNS and CDR2 SASEGT. V lost 2 bases to trimming and J lost 4 bases, with 8 bases between them. This CDR3 is 13 amino acids long.